The present TCR beta chain was sequenced within a study of CD8 T cells in Susac syndrome. Study at large: Treatment status at blood draw for the Susac syndrome patients was therapy-naive, corticosteroids, or intravenous immunoglobulin alone. Regarding the study as a whole: Repertoires of Susac syndrome CD4+ T cells lacked clonal expansion.

After extraction with the RNeasy kit, roughly 0.45 to 1 ug of the RNA was reverse transcribed using random hexamers. MiXCR was run by TCRdb on the immunoSEQ multiplex PCR reads, yielding one entry per CDR3 protein. The data show under 150,000 distinct CDR3 sequences, over 90% seen once. From germline, CDR1 is LGHDT and CDR2 YNNKEL (reference sequence). With V trimmed by 4 bases and J by 8 bases, 12 bases remained unmatched. This CDR3 contains 15 residues. Notes on this clonotype: Its antigen is not identified.

The sequence was collected from a human donor with Susac syndrome. V gene TRBV3-1 combines with J gene TRBJ1-1; 8 bases are a match to TRBD1. Sequences were obtained from CD4+ T cells from PBMCs. The CDR3 DNA is TGTGCCAGCAGCCTACACGGACAGGGCGACGGGGAAGCTTTCTTT. This codes for CASSLHGQGDGEAFF.